This TCR beta chain is from a study of blood T cell repertoires in COVID-19. Turning to the study itself: Spain, Italy and the United States supplied samples that represented acute and convalescent COVID-19. In each case, the material was cDNA or gDNA derived from T cells, B-cell-depleted T cells, or PBMCs.

As processed by the authors: Quantification of nucleated cells was approximated via reference gene primer amplification. Some clones are missing from TCRdb's copy, which holds only in-frame ones; the method was immunoSEQ multiplex PCR. From that table come the V and J calls and clone size; the DNA was used to work out D and trimming. Here the sample spans 40,000 to 55,000 clones, approximately 84% being singletons. This clonotype originated in a man in his forties or fifties with active COVID-19. The sequenced sample was peripheral blood.

CDR3 protein: CATKSVEAASYNEQFF. CDR3 sequence (DNA): TGTGCCACTAAGTCGGTGGAGGCGGCCTCCTACAATGAGCAGTTCTTC. V usage is TRBV19 and J usage is TRBJ2-1; tentatively, D is TRBD2 (5 bases). Germline V CDR1 and CDR2: LNHDA, SQIVND (reference sequence). The V end lost 10 bases, the J end lost 0 bases, and 19 bases lay between the germline ends. The CDR3 consists of 16 residues.